This T cell receptor (beta chain) was identified during a study of blood T cells in healthy people across ages. Study background: The capture of about one barcoded beta molecule per two T cells was achieved by template switching.

Primed by a sample-barcoded 5' primer and a J-beta primer mix, a second PCR proceeded for about 7 to 11 cycles. A single record per CDR3 protein comes from TCRdb applying MiXCR to the 5' RACE reads. The sample lists roughly 700,000 distinct CDR3 sequences, around 32% occurring once. Study observations and caveats: Higher diversity, along with more naive CD4+ cells, distinguished long-lived donors from aged donors.

V gave up 5 bases and J gave up 6 bases, with 17 bases separating them. Germline CDR1 reads SGHTA; CDR2 reads FQGTGA. There are 15 residues in the CDR3. Comments on this clonotype: The antigen is not known.

The TCR comes from an elderly woman in good health. Sequencing input: blood. The chain uses TRBV7-3 and TRBJ2-1; TRBD2 is a possible D gene (6 bases). This chain's CDR3 is CASSPERGGGNEQFF. CDR3 DNA sequence: TGTGCCAGCAGCCCGGAGAGGGGAGGCGGCAATGAGCAGTTCTTC.